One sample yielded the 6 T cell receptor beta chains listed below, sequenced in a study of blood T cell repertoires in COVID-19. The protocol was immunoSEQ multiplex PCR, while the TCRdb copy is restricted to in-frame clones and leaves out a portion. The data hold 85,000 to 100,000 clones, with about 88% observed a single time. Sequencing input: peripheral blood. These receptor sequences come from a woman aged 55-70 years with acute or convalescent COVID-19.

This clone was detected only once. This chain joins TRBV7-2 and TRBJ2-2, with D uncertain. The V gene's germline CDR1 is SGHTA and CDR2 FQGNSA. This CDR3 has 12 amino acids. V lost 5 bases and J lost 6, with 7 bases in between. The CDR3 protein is CASSQVPGELFF. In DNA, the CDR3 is TGTGCCAGCAGCCAGGTACCCGGGGAGCTGTTTTTT.

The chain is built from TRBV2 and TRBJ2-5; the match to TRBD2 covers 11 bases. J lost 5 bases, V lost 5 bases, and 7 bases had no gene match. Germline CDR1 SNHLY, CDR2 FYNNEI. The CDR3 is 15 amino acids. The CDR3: CASSFTSGGRETQYF. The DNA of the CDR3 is TGTGCCAGCAGTTTTACTAGCGGGGGTAGGGAGACCCAGTACTTC.

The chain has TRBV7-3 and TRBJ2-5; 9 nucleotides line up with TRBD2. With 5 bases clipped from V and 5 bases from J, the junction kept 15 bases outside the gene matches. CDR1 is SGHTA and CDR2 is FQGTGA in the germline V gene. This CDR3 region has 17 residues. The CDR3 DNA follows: TGTGCCAGCAGCCGACTTGGCGGAGCGGGGGGAGTTGAGACCCAGTACTTC. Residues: CASSRLGGAGGVETQYF.

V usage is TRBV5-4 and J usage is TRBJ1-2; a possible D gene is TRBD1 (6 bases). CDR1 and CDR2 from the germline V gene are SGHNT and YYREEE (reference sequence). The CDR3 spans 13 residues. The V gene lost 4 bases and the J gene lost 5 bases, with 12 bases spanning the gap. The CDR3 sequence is CASSTETGYGYTF. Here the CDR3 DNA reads TGTGCCAGCAGCACGGAAACAGGGTATGGCTACACCTTC. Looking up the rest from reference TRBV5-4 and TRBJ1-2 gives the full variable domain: ETGVTQSPTHLIKTRGQQVTLRCSSQSGHNTVSWYQQALGQGPQFIFQYYREEENGRGNFPPRFSGLQFPNYSSELNVNALELDDSALYLCASSTETGYGYTFGSGTRLTVV.

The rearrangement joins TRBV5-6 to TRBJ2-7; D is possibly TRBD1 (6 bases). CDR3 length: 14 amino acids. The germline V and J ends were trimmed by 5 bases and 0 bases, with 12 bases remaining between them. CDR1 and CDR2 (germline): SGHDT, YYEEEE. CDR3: CASSYDRTSYEQYF. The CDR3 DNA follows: TGTGCCAGCAGTTATGACAGGACCTCCTACGAGCAGTACTTC.

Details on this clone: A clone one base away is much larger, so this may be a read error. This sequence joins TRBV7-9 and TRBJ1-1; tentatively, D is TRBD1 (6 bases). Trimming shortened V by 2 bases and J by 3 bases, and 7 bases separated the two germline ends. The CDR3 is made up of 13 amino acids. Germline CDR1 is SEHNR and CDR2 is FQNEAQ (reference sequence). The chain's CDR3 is CASSLNRDTEAFF. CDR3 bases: TGTGCCAGCAGCTTAAACAGGGACACTGAAGCTTTCTTT. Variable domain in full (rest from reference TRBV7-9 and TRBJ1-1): DTGVSQNPRHKITKRGQNVTFRCDPISEHNRLYWYRQTLGQGPEFLTYFQNEAQLEKSRLLSDRFSAERPKGSFSTLEIQRTEQGDSAMYLCASSLNRDTEAFFGQGTRLTVV.